This T cell receptor (beta chain) was captured by sequencing in a study of blood T cell repertoires in COVID-19. About the research overall: Sample material is recorded as cDNA or gDNA derived from T cells, B-cell-depleted T cells, or PBMCs.

The CDR3 contains 14 residues. The V gene's germline CDR1 is SGHNT and CDR2 YYREEE (reference sequence). The ends lost 4 bases at V and 2 bases at J; junction bases unmatched: 5. Using immunoSEQ multiplex PCR, the repertoire was profiled, and TCRdb retains in-frame clones only, with some absent. Of fewer than 250,000 clones in the sample, about four fifths are singletons; the top ten hold about 6.9%. Material for sequencing was peripheral blood. The J gene is TRBJ1-1, the V gene TRBV5-4; TRBD1 agrees at 7 bases. The sequence came from a man in his sixties with acute or convalescent COVID-19. For the CDR3, the DNA is TGTGCCAGCAGCACTCAGGGGGTAAACACTGAAGCTTTCTTT. It translates to CASSTQGVNTEAFF. Full variable domain (remainder filled in from reference TRBV5-4 and TRBJ1-1): ETGVTQSPTHLIKTRGQQVTLRCSSQSGHNTVSWYQQALGQGPQFIFQYYREEENGRGNFPPRFSGLQFPNYSSELNVNALELDDSALYLCASSTQGVNTEAFFGQGTRLTVV.